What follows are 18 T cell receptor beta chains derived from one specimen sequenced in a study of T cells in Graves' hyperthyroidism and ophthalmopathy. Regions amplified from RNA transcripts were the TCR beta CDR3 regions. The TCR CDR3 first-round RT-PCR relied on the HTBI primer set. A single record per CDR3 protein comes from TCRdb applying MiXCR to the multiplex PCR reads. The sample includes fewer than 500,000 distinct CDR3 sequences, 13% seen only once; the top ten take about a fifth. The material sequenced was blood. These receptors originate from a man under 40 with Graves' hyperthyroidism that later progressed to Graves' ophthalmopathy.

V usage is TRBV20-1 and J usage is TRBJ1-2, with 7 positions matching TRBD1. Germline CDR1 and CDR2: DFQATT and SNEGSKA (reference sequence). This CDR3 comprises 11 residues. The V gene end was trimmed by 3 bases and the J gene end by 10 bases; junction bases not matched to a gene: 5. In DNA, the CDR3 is TGCAGTGCTAGGACAGGGTGGGACTACACCTTC. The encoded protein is CSARTGWDYTF.

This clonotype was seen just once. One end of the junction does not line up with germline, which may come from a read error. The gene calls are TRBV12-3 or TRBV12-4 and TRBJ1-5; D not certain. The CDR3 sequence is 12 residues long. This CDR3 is CVSSLLRQPQHF. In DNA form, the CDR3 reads TGTGTCAGCAGTTTGCTCAGACAGCCCCAGCATTTT.

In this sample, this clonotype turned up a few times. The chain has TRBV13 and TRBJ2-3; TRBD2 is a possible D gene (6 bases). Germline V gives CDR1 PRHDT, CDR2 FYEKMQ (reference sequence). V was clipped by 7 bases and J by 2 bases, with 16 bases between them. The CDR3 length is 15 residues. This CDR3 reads CASIEAGSSTDTQYF. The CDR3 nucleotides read TGTGCCAGCATCGAAGCGGGCTCTTCCACAGATACGCAGTATTTT. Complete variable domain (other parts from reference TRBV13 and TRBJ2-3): AAGVIQSPRHLIKEKRETATLKCYPIPRHDTVYWYQQGPGQDPQFLISFYEKMQSDKGSIPDRFSAQQFSDYHSELNMSSLELGDSALYFCASIEAGSSTDTQYFGPGTRLTVL.

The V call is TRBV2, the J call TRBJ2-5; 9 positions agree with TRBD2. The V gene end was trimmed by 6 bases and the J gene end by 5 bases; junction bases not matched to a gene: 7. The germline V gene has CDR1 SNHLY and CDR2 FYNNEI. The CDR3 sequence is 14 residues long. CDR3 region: CASSGTSSIETQYF. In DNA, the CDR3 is TGTGCCAGCAGCGGGACTAGCTCGATTGAGACCCAGTACTTC. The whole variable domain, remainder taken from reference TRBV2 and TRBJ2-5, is EPEVTQTPSHQVTQMGQEVILRCVPISNHLYFYWYRQILGQKVEFLVSFYNNEISEKSEIFDDQFSVERPDGSNFTLKIRSTKLEDSAMYFCASSGTSSIETQYFGPGTRLLVL.

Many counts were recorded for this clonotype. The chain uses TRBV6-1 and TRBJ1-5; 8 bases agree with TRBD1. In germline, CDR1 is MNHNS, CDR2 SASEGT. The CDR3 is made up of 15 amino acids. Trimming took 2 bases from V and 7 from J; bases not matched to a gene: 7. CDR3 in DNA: TGTGCCAGCAGTGAACAGACAGGGGCAGTACAGCCCCAGCATTTT. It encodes CASSEQTGAVQPQHF.

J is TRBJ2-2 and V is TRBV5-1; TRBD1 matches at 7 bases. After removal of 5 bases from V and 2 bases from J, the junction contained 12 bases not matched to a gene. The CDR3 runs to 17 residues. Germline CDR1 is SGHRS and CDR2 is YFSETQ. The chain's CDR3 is CASSPEGALVNTGELFF. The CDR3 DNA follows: TGCGCCAGCAGTCCCGAGGGGGCCCTCGTTAACACCGGGGAGCTGTTTTTT.

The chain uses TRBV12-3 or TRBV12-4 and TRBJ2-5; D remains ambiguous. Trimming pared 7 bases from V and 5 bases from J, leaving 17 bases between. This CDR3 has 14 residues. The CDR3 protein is CASINSMRHETQYF. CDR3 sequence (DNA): TGTGCCAGCATAAACTCTATGAGACATGAGACCCAGTACTTC.

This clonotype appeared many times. This CDR3 reads CSATDRESVNQPQHF. The CDR3 DNA is TGCAGTGCTACAGACAGGGAATCAGTGAATCAGCCCCAGCATTTT. The chain is built from TRBV20-1 and TRBJ1-5; 7 bases map to TRBD1. Germline V gene lookup returns CDR1 DFQATT and CDR2 SNEGSKA (reference sequence). J lost 4 bases, V lost 4 bases, and 10 bases had no gene match. This CDR3 has 15 amino acids.

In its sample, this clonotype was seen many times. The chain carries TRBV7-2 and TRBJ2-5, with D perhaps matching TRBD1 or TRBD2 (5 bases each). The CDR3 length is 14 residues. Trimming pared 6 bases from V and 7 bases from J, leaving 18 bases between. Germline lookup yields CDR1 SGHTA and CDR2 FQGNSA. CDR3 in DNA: TGTGCCAGCAGTTTTAAGGGGACCGGCGGGACCCAGTACTTC. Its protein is CASSFKGTGGTQYF.

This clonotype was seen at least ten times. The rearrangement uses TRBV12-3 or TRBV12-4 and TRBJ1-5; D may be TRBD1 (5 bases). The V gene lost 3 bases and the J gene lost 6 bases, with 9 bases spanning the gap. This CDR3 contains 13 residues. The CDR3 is CASSFGDPQPQHF. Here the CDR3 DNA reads TGTGCCAGCAGTTTTGGGGACCCTCAGCCCCAGCATTTT.

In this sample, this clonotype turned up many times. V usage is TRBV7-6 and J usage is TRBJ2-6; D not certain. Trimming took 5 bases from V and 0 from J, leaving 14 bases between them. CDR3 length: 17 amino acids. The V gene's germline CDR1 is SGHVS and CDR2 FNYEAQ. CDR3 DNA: TGTGCCAGCAGCCCAGAGGTTTCGAACTCTGGGGCCAACGTCCTGACTTTC. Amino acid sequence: CASSPEVSNSGANVLTF.

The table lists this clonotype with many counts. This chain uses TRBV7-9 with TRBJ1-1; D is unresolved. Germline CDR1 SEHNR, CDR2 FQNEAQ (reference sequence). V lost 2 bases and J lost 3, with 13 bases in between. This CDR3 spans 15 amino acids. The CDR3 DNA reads TGTGCCAGCAGCTTACACGACCGTGGGGACACTGAAGCTTTCTTT. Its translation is CASSLHDRGDTEAFF.

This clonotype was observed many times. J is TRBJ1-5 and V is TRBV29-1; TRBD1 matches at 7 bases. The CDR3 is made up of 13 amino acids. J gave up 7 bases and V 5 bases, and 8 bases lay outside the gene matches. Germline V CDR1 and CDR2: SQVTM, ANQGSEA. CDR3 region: CSVQGVVEQPQHF. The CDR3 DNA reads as TGCAGCGTTCAGGGGGTAGTTGAACAGCCCCAGCATTTT.

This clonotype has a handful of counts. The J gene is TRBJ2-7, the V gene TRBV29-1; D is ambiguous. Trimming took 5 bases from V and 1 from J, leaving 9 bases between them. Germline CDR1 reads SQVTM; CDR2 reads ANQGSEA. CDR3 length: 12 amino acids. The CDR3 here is CSVSAGSYEQYF. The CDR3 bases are TGCAGCGTTTCCGCCGGTTCCTACGAGCAGTACTTC.

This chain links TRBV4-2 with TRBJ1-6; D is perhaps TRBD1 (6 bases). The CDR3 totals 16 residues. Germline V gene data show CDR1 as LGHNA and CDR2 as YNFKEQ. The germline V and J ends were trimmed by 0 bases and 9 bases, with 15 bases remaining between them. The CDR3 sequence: CASSQEGGAVSSPLHF. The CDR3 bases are TGTGCCAGCAGCCAAGAGGGGGGGGCAGTTAGTTCACCCCTCCACTTT.

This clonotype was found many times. Written as DNA, the CDR3 is TGCGCCAGCAGCTATGCGGGGCATGAGCAGTTCTTC. It yields the protein CASSYAGHEQFF. The chain couples TRBV5-1 to TRBJ2-1, with D tentatively TRBD2 (6 bases). This CDR3 has 12 residues. V lost 3 bases to trimming and J lost 8 bases, with 9 bases between them. Germline lookup yields CDR1 SGHRS and CDR2 YFSETQ.

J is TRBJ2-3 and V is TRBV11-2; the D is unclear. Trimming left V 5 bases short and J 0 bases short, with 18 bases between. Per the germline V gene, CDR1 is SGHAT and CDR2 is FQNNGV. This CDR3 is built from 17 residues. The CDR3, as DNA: TGTGCCAGCAGCCAAGTTCTGACCTTTTCTAGCACAGATACGCAGTATTTT. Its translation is CASSQVLTFSSTDTQYF.

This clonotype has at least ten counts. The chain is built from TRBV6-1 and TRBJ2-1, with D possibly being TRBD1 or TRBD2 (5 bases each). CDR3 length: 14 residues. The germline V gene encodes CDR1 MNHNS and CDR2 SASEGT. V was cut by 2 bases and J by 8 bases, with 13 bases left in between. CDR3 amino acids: CASSEQGDRDEQFF. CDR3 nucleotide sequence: TGTGCCAGCAGTGAACAGGGAGACCGGGATGAGCAGTTCTTC.